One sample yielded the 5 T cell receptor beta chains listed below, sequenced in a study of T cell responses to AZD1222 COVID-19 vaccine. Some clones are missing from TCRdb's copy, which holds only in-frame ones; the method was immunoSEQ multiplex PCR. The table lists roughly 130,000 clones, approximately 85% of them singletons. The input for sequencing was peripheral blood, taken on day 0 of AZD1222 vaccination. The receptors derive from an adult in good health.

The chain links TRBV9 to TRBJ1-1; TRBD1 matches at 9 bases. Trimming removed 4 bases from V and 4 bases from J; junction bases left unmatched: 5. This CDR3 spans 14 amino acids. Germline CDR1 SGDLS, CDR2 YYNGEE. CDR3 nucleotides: TGTGCCAGCAGCCCAGGACAGGGGCGCACTGAAGCTTTCTTT. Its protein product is CASSPGQGRTEAFF.

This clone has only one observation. Here the CDR3 reads CASSLGTNTEAFF. In nucleotides, the CDR3 is TGTGCCAGCAGCTTAGGGACGAACACTGAAGCTTTCTTT. This chain connects TRBV7-2 to TRBJ1-1; no reliable D call. Germline V gene sequence: CDR1 SGHTA, CDR2 FQGNSA. Trimming took off 1 base at V and 1 base at J, with 4 bases between the two ends. This CDR3 comprises 13 residues.

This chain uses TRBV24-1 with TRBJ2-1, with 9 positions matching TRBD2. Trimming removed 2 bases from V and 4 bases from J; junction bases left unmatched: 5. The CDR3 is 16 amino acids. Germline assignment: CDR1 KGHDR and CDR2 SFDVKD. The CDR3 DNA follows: TGTGCCACCAGTGATTCCGGGACTAGCACTTACAATGAGCAGTTCTTC. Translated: CATSDSGTSTYNEQFF.

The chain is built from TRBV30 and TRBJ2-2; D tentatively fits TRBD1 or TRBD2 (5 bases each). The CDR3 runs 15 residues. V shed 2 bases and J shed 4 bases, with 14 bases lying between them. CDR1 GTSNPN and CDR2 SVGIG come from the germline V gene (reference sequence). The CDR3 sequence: CAWSFLRDATGELFF. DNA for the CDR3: TGTGCCTGGAGTTTCCTTCGGGACGCCACCGGGGAGCTGTTTTTT.

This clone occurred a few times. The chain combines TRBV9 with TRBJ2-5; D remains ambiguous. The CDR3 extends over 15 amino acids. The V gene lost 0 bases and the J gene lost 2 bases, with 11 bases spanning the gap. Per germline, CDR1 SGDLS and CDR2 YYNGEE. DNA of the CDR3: TGTGCCAGCAGCGTAGCGGCAGGCTCACAAGAGACCCAGTACTTC. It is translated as CASSVAAGSQETQYF.